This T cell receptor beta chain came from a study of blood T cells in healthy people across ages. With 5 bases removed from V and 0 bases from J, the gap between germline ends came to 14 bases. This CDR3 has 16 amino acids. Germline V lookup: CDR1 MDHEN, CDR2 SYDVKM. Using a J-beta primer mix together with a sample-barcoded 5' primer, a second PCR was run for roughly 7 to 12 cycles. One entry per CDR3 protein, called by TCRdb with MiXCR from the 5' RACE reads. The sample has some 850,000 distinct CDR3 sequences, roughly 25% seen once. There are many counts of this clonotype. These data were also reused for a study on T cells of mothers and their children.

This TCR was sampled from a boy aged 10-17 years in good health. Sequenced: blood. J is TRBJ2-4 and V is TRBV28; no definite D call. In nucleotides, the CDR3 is TGTGCCAGCAGTCCTCATGTTTCCAGAGCCAAAAACATTCAGTACTTC. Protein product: CASSPHVSRAKNIQYF.